These 28 T cell receptor beta chains were all obtained from the same sample, sequenced in a study of T cell responses to AZD1222 COVID-19 vaccine. Libraries were prepared by immunoSEQ multiplex PCR; TCRdb keeps only in-frame clonotypes and omits some of them. The table lists 100,000 or so clones, around nine tenths of them singletons. The sample in question was peripheral blood, obtained on day 0 of AZD1222 vaccination. These receptors all come from an adult in good health.

The V gene is TRBV12-3 or TRBV12-4, the J gene TRBJ2-7; the D is unclear. CDR3 length equals 12 residues. The V end lost 4 bases, the J end lost 3 bases, and 7 bases lay between the germline ends. CDR3 coding DNA: TGTGCCAGCAGTTCCCCATTCTACGAGCAGTACTTC. Translation: CASSSPFYEQYF.

The chain links TRBV4-2 to TRBJ1-2; D is unresolved. The CDR3 covers 13 residues. Trimming took 3 bases from V and 2 from J, leaving 7 bases between them. CDR1 is LGHNA and CDR2 is YNFKEQ in the germline V gene. The CDR3 nucleotides read TGTGCCAGCAGCCACGGCCAGAACTATGGCTACACCTTC. Protein: CASSHGQNYGYTF.

The chain has TRBV19 and TRBJ2-7; a weak D match, TRBD1 (5 bases). CDR1 and CDR2 (germline): LNHDA, SQIVND (reference sequence). Trimming took 9 bases from V and 5 from J, leaving 11 bases between them. There are 11 residues in the CDR3. CDR3 nucleotide sequence: TGTGCCAGCCAGGGAATCCACGAGCAGTACTTC. This encodes CASQGIHEQYF.

The gene calls are TRBV28 and TRBJ1-1; D not certain. Germline CDR1 MDHEN, CDR2 SYDVKM. The CDR3 is 14 residues long. Trimming stripped 6 bases from V and 3 bases from J, with 14 bases between. In nucleotides, the CDR3 is TGTGCCAGCAGCCTCGGAGTAGCCGACACTGAAGCTTTCTTT. Translation gives CASSLGVADTEAFF.

The CDR3 loop reads CASTSGTSGHTDTQYF. The CDR3 DNA sequence: TGTGCCAGCACCTCGGGGACTAGCGGACACACAGATACGCAGTATTTT. The chain uses TRBV5-4 and TRBJ2-3, with 11 bases that match TRBD2. Germline V gene sequence: CDR1 SGHNT, CDR2 YYREEE (reference sequence). The junction had 8 bases not matched to a gene; V was cut back by 6 bases and J by 2 bases. The CDR3 loop spans 16 amino acids.

This clone occurred once. The V and J genes are TRBV7-9 and TRBJ2-2; D may correspond to TRBD1 or TRBD2 (6 bases each). Germline V gene sequence: CDR1 SEHNR, CDR2 FQNEAQ (reference sequence). V lost 5 bases and J 8 bases, leaving 12 bases between the germline ends. This CDR3 is 13 amino acids long. CDR3 protein: CASSHGGVGELFF. The CDR3 nucleotides read TGTGCCAGCAGCCACGGGGGCGTTGGGGAGCTGTTTTTT. Drawing the rest from reference TRBV7-9 and TRBJ2-2, the complete variable domain is DTGVSQNPRHKITKRGQNVTFRCDPISEHNRLYWYRQTLGQGPEFLTYFQNEAQLEKSRLLSDRFSAERPKGSFSTLEIQRTEQGDSAMYLCASSHGGVGELFFGEGSRLTVL.

Written as DNA, the CDR3 is TGTGCCAGCATGTATAGGGTTCATGAAAAACTGTTTTTT. This translates into CASMYRVHEKLFF. The rearrangement joins TRBV6-5 to TRBJ1-4; unclear D gene. CDR3 size: 13 residues. V was cut by 7 bases and J by 6 bases, with 12 bases left in between. Germline V gene data show CDR1 as MNHEY and CDR2 as SVGAGI.

V and J are TRBV24-1 and TRBJ2-1; D is tentatively TRBD1 or TRBD2 (6 bases each). V gave up 7 bases and J gave up 2 bases, with 8 bases separating them. The CDR3 runs 13 residues. Germline V CDR1 and CDR2: KGHDR, SFDVKD. DNA of the CDR3: TGTGCCACCAGGGGGGGCCCCTACAATGAGCAGTTCTTC. Its translation: CATRGGPYNEQFF.

This chain links TRBV2 with TRBJ2-2; D might be TRBD2 (5 bases). Per germline, CDR1 SNHLY and CDR2 FYNNEI. The CDR3 sequence is 13 residues long. Trimming took off 8 bases at V and 7 bases at J, with 14 bases between the two ends. DNA of the CDR3: TGTGCCAGCGCCCTACTAGGAATCGGGGAGCTGTTTTTT. Protein product: CASALLGIGELFF. The whole variable domain, filled in from reference TRBV2 and TRBJ2-2, reads EPEVTQTPSHQVTQMGQEVILRCVPISNHLYFYWYRQILGQKVEFLVSFYNNEISEKSEIFDDQFSVERPDGSNFTLKIRSTKLEDSAMYFCASALLGIGELFFGEGSRLTVL.

The rearrangement links TRBV21-1 to TRBJ1-2. TRBV21-1 is classified as a pseudogene. The CDR3 runs 14 residues. The CDR3 DNA sequence: TGTGCCAGCAGCAAAGCGGGGGGCTTCAGGGGCTACACCTTC. It is translated as CASSKAGGFRGYTF.

The rearrangement links TRBV19 to TRBJ1-3; perhaps TRBD1 as D (5 bases). The CDR3 consists of 16 residues. Between the trimmed V and J ends, which lost 11 bases and 4 bases, there was a span of 24 bases. CDR1 and CDR2 from the germline V gene are LNHDA and SQIVND (reference sequence). The CDR3 loop is CAFLGRLPGFGNTIYF. CDR3 DNA sequence: TGTGCCTTCCTGGGACGCCTACCTGGATTCGGAAACACCATATATTTT.

This sequence joins TRBV5-4 and TRBJ1-1; D remains unclear. The CDR3 extends over 12 amino acids. Germline CDR1 is SGHNT and CDR2 is YYREEE (reference sequence). Trimming shortened V by 3 bases and J by 5 bases, and 8 bases separated the two germline ends. CDR3: CASSSPGTEAFF. The DNA of the CDR3 is TGTGCCAGCAGCTCCCCAGGTACTGAAGCTTTCTTT.

J is TRBJ1-5 and V is TRBV7-8; maybe TRBD1 (5 bases). This CDR3 contains 16 residues. Germline V gene data show CDR1 as SGHVS and CDR2 as FQNEAQ. V gave up 7 bases and J gave up 0 bases, with 16 bases separating them. In nucleotides, the CDR3 is TGTGCCAGCAAGCCGGGACGAATGATTAGCAATCAGCCCCAGCATTTT. Its translation: CASKPGRMISNQPQHF.

The V and J genes are TRBV12-3 or TRBV12-4 and TRBJ1-6; D uncertain. Trimming took 5 bases from V and 4 from J, leaving 3 bases between them. The CDR3 covers 12 residues. The CDR3 is CASSPYNSPLHF. The CDR3 bases are TGTGCCAGCAGTCCATATAATTCACCCCTCCACTTT.

The V gene is TRBV11-2, the J gene TRBJ1-1, with D maybe TRBD1 (6 bases). This CDR3 is 16 amino acids long. The V and J ends lost 2 bases and 0 bases respectively, with 13 bases between them. Germline lookup yields CDR1 SGHAT and CDR2 FQNNGV. Here the CDR3 DNA reads TGTGCCAGCAGCTTAACACAGGGTGGCGTGAACACTGAAGCTTTCTTT. Amino acid sequence: CASSLTQGGVNTEAFF.

The CDR3 sequence is CASSQGTDSNQPQHF. The CDR3 DNA is TGTGCCAGCAGCCAAGGTACAGATAGCAATCAGCCCCAGCATTTT. The gene calls are TRBV3-1 (or the pseudogene TRBV3-2) and TRBJ1-5; D ambiguous. Trimming shortened V by 1 base and J by 0 bases, and 7 bases separated the two germline ends. The CDR3 is 15 amino acids. Per the germline V gene, CDR1 is LGHDT and CDR2 is YNNKEL (reference sequence).

In DNA, the CDR3 is TGCGCCAGCAGCTTAGGCGCGAACACCGGGGAGCTGTTTTTT. It translates to CASSLGANTGELFF. The chain joins TRBV5-1 to TRBJ2-2; D is unclear. The CDR3 length is 14 residues. CDR1 is SGHRS and CDR2 is YFSETQ in the germline V gene. The V end was cut by 2 bases, the J end by 0 bases, with 5 bases between.

The chain employs TRBV25-1 and TRBJ2-1; D possibly corresponds to TRBD1 (5 bases). Germline CDR1 is MGHDK and CDR2 is SYGVNS. V was shortened by 3 bases and J by 9 bases, with 12 bases between the two germline ends. This CDR3 is 13 amino acids long. CDR3: CASSDPRVGEQFF. CDR3 nucleotide sequence: TGTGCCAGCAGTGATCCCAGGGTTGGTGAGCAGTTCTTC.

This chain uses TRBV7-9 with TRBJ2-6; D unresolved. CDR3 length: 15 amino acids. Germline lookup yields CDR1 SEHNR and CDR2 FQNEAQ (reference sequence). Trimming left V 2 bases short and J 0 bases short, with 5 bases between. CDR3 bases: TGTGCCAGCAGCTTATGGGTCTCTGGGGCCAACGTCCTGACTTTC. Translated, it gives CASSLWVSGANVLTF.

The chain uses TRBV5-8 and TRBJ1-2; 7 nucleotides match TRBD1. The CDR3 covers 14 residues. Per germline, CDR1 SGHTS and CDR2 YDEGEE. V was pared by 3 bases and J by 8 bases, with 10 bases of the junction left unmatched. This chain's CDR3 is CASSSRMTGRGYTF. The CDR3 region has the DNA TGTGCCAGCAGCTCCCGAATGACAGGGCGCGGCTACACCTTC.

V is TRBV25-1 and J is TRBJ1-4; the match to TRBD1 covers 7 bases. Germline CDR1 is MGHDK and CDR2 is SYGVNS. V dropped 4 bases and J dropped 3; count of bases not matched to a gene: 8. The CDR3 is made up of 16 amino acids. The CDR3 coding sequence is TGTGCCAGCAGTGTAACCAGGGGGGTACCTAATGAAAAACTGTTTTTT. Its translation is CASSVTRGVPNEKLFF.

CDR3: CASCQDRYYNEQFF. DNA for the CDR3: TGTGCCAGCTGTCAGGACAGATACTACAATGAGCAGTTCTTC. This chain uses TRBV6-5 with TRBJ2-1, with D perhaps TRBD1 (6 bases). V was cut by 8 bases and J by 3 bases, with 14 bases left in between. Germline CDR1 reads MNHEY; CDR2 reads SVGAGI. This CDR3 has 14 amino acids.

This rearrangement joins TRBV18 to TRBJ1-2, with a weak D call TRBD1 (6 bases). Trimming removed 3 bases from V and 2 bases from J, with 10 bases in between. CDR3 length: 14 residues. Germline CDR1 reads KGHSH; CDR2 reads LQKENI. The CDR3 nucleotides read TGTGCCAGCTCACCGTCGGACAGAAACTATGGCTACACCTTC. Its translation: CASSPSDRNYGYTF.

The rearrangement joins TRBV5-1 to TRBJ1-2, with D perhaps matching TRBD1 (6 bases). The germline gives CDR1 SGHRS, CDR2 YFSETQ. V dropped 0 bases and J dropped 6 bases, with 12 bases sitting between them. The CDR3 has 14 residues. The CDR3 DNA reads TGCGCCAGCAGCTTGGCCAACAGGGAGGATGGCTACACCTTC. It is translated as CASSLANREDGYTF. The whole variable domain, remainder taken from reference TRBV5-1 and TRBJ1-2, is KAGVTQTPRYLIKTRGQQVTLSCSPISGHRSVSWYQQTPGQGLQFLFEYFSETQRNKGNFPGRFSGRQFSNSRSEMNVSTLELGDSALYLCASSLANREDGYTFGSGTRLTVV.

This chain links TRBV19 with TRBJ1-1; D not certain. Germline V gene sequence: CDR1 LNHDA, CDR2 SQIVND (reference sequence). This CDR3 spans 14 amino acids. V gave up 3 bases and J gave up 0 bases, with 8 bases separating them. Here the CDR3 DNA reads TGTGCCAGTAGTATTAGGGATTTGAACACTGAAGCTTTCTTT. The encoded protein is CASSIRDLNTEAFF.

The rearrangement joins TRBV9 to TRBJ1-2, with 9 nucleotides matching TRBD1. The CDR3 is 16 amino acids. Germline lookup yields CDR1 SGDLS and CDR2 YYNGEE. The trim removed 1 base at V and 2 bases at J, leaving 6 bases unmatched. The DNA of the CDR3 is TGTGCCAGCAGCGTACAATCGGGACAGGGAAACTATGGCTACACCTTC. As protein: CASSVQSGQGNYGYTF.

The rearrangement joins TRBV4-1 to TRBJ1-3; 10 bases fit TRBD1. Germline CDR1 MGHRA, CDR2 YSYEKL. CDR3 length: 16 residues. Trimming took 1 base from V and 4 from J; bases not matched to a gene: 4. The CDR3 DNA sequence: TGCGCCAGCAGCCAAGGACAGGGGGCAGAAGGAAACACCATATATTTT. It is translated as CASSQGQGAEGNTIYF.

V is TRBV5-4 and J is TRBJ1-2; D is undetermined. The germline V gene encodes CDR1 SGHNT and CDR2 YYREEE (reference sequence). V lost 2 bases and J lost 1, with 6 bases in between. The CDR3 runs 13 residues. CDR3 DNA: TGTGCCAGCAGCTTTAACGGTAACTATGGCTACACCTTC. It codes for CASSFNGNYGYTF.